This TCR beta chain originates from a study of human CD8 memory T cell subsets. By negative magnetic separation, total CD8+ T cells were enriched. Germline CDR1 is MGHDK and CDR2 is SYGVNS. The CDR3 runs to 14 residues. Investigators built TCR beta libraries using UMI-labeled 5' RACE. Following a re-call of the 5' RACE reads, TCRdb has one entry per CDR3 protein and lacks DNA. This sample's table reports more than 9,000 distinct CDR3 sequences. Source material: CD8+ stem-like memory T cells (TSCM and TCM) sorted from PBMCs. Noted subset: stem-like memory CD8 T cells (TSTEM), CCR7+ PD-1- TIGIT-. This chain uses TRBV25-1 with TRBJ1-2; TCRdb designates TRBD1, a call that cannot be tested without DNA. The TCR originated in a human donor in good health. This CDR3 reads CASSNRGRLRGYTF.